The clone carrying this T cell receptor beta chain was recorded at least ten times. This entry comes from a study of human T cells and chemical hapten exposure. Each CDR3 protein gets one entry after TCRdb re-called the RACE reads with MiXCR. The data contain 75,000 to 90,000 distinct CDR3 sequences, 10% of them singletons. Indicated time point: patch test 1, 2 weeks after DPC sensitization. The treatment: therapeutic diphenylcyclopropenone sensitization with weekly scalp DPC. Germline lookup yields CDR1 SNHLY and CDR2 FYNNEI. V was clipped by 6 bases and J by 7 bases; unmatched bases: 5. The CDR3 spans 14 residues.

Source: whole blood, taken in connection with sensitization to the hapten diphenylcyclopropenone (DPC). The chain links TRBV2 to TRBJ1-6; 8 bases agree with TRBD1. The TCR was taken from a woman aged 45-65 years with alopecia areata. Some clones in this sample may be carry-over from other donors' samples. The CDR3 loop reads CASSVDRGNSPLHF. The CDR3 DNA reads TGTGCCAGCAGCGTAGACAGGGGAAATTCACCCCTCCACTTT.